The clone carrying this T cell receptor (beta chain) is medium-sized. Its antigen is not known. The entry originates in a study of metastatic and nonmetastatic thyroid tumors. Study-wide findings and caveats: It was reportedly found that TCR beta diversity was significantly higher in malignant thyroid tumors than in benign nodules, a difference seen in both blood and tumor samples.

Thyroid surgery was performed in patients who had received no treatment beforehand. TCRdb re-called clones from the PCR reads using MiXCR. Among under 8,500 clones listed, around 27% were seen once. This CDR3 has 14 amino acids. The germline V gene has CDR1 SGHDT and CDR2 YYEEEE. J lost 4 bases, V lost 0 bases, and 0 bases had no gene match. The sequencing input was adjacent normal tissue. The origin of this receptor is a female donor with papillary thyroid cancer or a benign thyroid nodule (not recorded which). Some clones in this sample may be carry-over from other donors' samples. This chain uses TRBV5-6 with TRBJ2-1; 8 bases are a match to TRBD1. This CDR3 is CASSLDRGYNEQFF. DNA for the CDR3: TGTGCCAGCAGCTTGGACAGGGGGTACAATGAGCAGTTCTTC.